This TCR beta chain was sequenced in a study of blood T cell repertoires in COVID-19. Turning to the study itself: T cells, B-cell-depleted T cells, or PBMCs provided the cDNA or gDNA that served as material.

Trimming took 6 bases from V and 5 from J; bases not matched to a gene: 12. Germline CDR1 reads LGHDT; CDR2 reads YNNKEL (reference sequence). This CDR3 contains 15 residues. Study processing details: Scientists estimated how many nucleated cells there were by amplifying reference gene primers. Method: immunoSEQ multiplex PCR; TCRdb's copy keeps in-frame clones and lacks some. That table furnishes V, J and clone size, whereas the DNA furnished D and trimming. The table lists some 150,000 clones, about 87% of them singletons. This chain links TRBV3-1 (or the pseudogene TRBV3-2) with TRBJ1-2; 7 nucleotides line up with TRBD1. The receptor comes from a human donor in a cohort sampled during active COVID-19. The sequencing sample was made of peripheral blood. CDR3 nucleotide sequence: TGTGCCAGCAGTTCAGGAGGGGGCGAGTGGTATGGCTACACCTTC. Its translation is CASSSGGGEWYGYTF.